The rows below give T cell receptor beta chains drawn from one sample of a study of blood T cell repertoires in COVID-19. Some clones are missing from TCRdb's copy, which holds only in-frame ones; the method was immunoSEQ multiplex PCR. The data show tens of thousands of clones, 60% to 80% seen once. Sequenced material: peripheral blood. These receptors were obtained from a man aged 65 to 85 with COVID-19, enrolled during active disease. CDR3s include the opening cysteine and the closing phenylalanine or tryptophan. The D gene is left open where the match is weak. Not every row has a clone size; where given, it reads once, few, many or a size class.

j_gene	v_gene	abundance	d_gene	CDR3aa	CDR3nt
TRBJ2-3	TRBV4-3	-	TRBD2	CASSQDPALRGRAKDTQYF	TGCGCCAGCAGCCAAGATCCAGCTTTGCGCGGGAGGGCCAAAGATACGCAGTATTTT
TRBJ1-1	TRBV11-1	few	-	CASSLETGSEAFF	TGTGCCAGCAGCTTAGAGACGGGTTCTGAAGCTTTCTTT
TRBJ2-7	TRBV6-5	-	TRBD2	CASSYSSGGPYEQYF	TGTGCCAGCAGTTACTCGTCGGGAGGTCCCTACGAGCAGTACTTC
TRBJ2-2	TRBV3-1/TRBV3-2	-	TRBD2	CASSQVIGGRGTTGELFF	TGTGCCAGCAGCCAAGTGATCGGCGGGAGGGGGACCACCGGGGAGCTGTTTTTT
TRBJ1-2	TRBV6-6	-	-	CASSYSMTGYGYTF	TGTGCCAGCAGTTACTCTATGACAGGCTATGGCTACACCTTC
TRBJ1-6	TRBV12-3/TRBV12-4	-	TRBD1	CASRGQWHSPLHF	TGTGCCAGCAGGGGACAGTGGCATTCACCCCTCCACTTT
TRBJ1-2	TRBV25-1	-	-	CASSEYGTVNYGYTF	TGTGCCAGCAGTGAATATGGGACTGTAAACTATGGCTACACCTTC
TRBJ1-6	TRBV5-1	-	-	CASGKGGEHNSPLHF	TGCGCCAGCGGCAAGGGGGGGGAGCATAATTCACCCCTCCACTTT
TRBJ1-1	TRBV9	-	-	CASSGGISGYIDPMNTEAFF	TGTGCCAGCAGCGGCGGCATCTCCGGGTACATCGACCCCATGAACACTGAAGCTTTCTTT
TRBJ2-1	TRBV7-9	-	TRBD2	CASTDRGVTYNEQFF	TGTGCCAGCACCGACCGGGGGGTAACCTACAATGAGCAGTTCTTC
TRBJ2-7	TRBV4-3	-	TRBD2	CASSQDRSSGYEQYF	TGCGCCAGCAGCCAAGACAGGTCTAGCGGCTACGAGCAGTACTTC
TRBJ2-2	TRBV9	-	TRBD2	CASSVGDSGRIGGELFF	TGTGCCAGCAGCGTAGGGGATAGCGGGAGAATCGGCGGGGAGCTGTTTTTT
TRBJ2-7	TRBV11-2	-	TRBD2	CASSPRLAGGNEQYF	TGTGCCAGCAGCCCTCGACTAGCGGGAGGGAACGAGCAGTACTTC
TRBJ1-2	TRBV7-2	-	-	CASSPGLGRPAYGYTF	TGTGCCAGCAGCCCAGGATTGGGCAGACCTGCCTATGGCTACACCTTC
TRBJ2-3	TRBV5-6	-	-	CASSLGHLSLSFTDTQYF	TGTGCCAGCAGCTTGGGACACCTTTCGTTATCGTTTACAGATACGCAGTATTTT
TRBJ2-7	TRBV28	-	TRBD1	CASQPGQLYEQYF	TGTGCCAGTCAACCGGGACAGCTTTACGAGCAGTACTTC
TRBJ1-1	TRBV28	-	-	CASSLGREAFF	TGTGCCAGCAGTTTGGGCAGGGAAGCTTTCTTT
TRBJ1-5	TRBV3-1/TRBV3-2	-	-	CASSQTQGRQPQHF	TGTGCCAGCAGCCAAACCCAGGGTAGGCAGCCCCAGCATTTT
TRBJ2-2	TRBV5-1	-	-	CASSLDFHRDAGELFF	TGCGCCAGCAGCTTGGATTTCCACAGGGATGCCGGGGAGCTGTTTTTT
TRBJ2-3	TRBV6-5	once	TRBD2	CASSSPSGSTDTQYF	TGTGCCAGCAGTTCCCCTAGCGGGAGCACAGATACGCAGTATTTT
TRBJ2-4	TRBV5-4	once	TRBD1	CASSLGGQGKNIQYF	TGTGCCAGCAGCTTGGGTGGACAGGGCAAAAACATTCAGTACTTC
TRBJ2-5	TRBV28	-	TRBD1	CASSLGGQGGETQYF	TGTGCCAGCAGTTTGGGGGGACAGGGAGGAGAGACCCAGTACTTC
TRBJ2-3	TRBV20-1	-	-	CSASRVSTDTQYF	TGCAGTGCTAGTAGAGTGAGTACAGATACGCAGTATTTT
TRBJ2-5	TRBV29-1	few	TRBD1	CSGRQGSGLETQYF	TGCAGCGGGCGACAGGGGTCAGGATTGGAGACCCAGTACTTC
TRBJ2-7	TRBV28	few	-	CASSLSTGSYEQYF	TGTGCCAGCAGTTTATCAACGGGATCCTACGAGCAGTACTTC
TRBJ1-6	TRBV19	-	-	CASLGQYNSPLHF	TGTGCCAGCCTTGGACAGTATAATTCACCCCTCCACTTT
TRBJ1-2	TRBV12-3/TRBV12-4	-	-	CASRRGDPQGYTF	TGTGCCAGCAGACGCGGCGACCCTCAAGGCTACACCTTC
TRBJ2-3	TRBV7-2	-	-	CASRLTDTQYF	TGTGCCAGCAGACTCACAGATACGCAGTATTTT
TRBJ1-2	TRBV19	-	-	CASSTRNTGLRGYTF	TGTGCCAGTAGTACCCGAAATACAGGGCTCCGCGGCTACACCTTC
TRBJ2-1	TRBV5-3	once	TRBD1	CARSALDRGNDNEQFF	TGTGCCAGAAGCGCCTTGGACAGGGGGAATGACAATGAGCAGTTCTTC
TRBJ2-2	TRBV5-1	few	-	CASSLAVGRGDTGELFF	TGCGCCAGCAGCTTGGCCGTAGGCAGGGGCGACACCGGGGAGCTGTTTTTT
TRBJ2-7	TRBV11-2	-	-	CASSLTGGPLYEQYF	TGTGCCAGCAGCTTAACGGGCGGGCCCCTCTACGAGCAGTACTTC
TRBJ2-4	TRBV12-5	-	TRBD2	CASGLVLLAGSMGIQYF	TGTGCTAGTGGTTTGGTACTATTAGCGGGATCGATGGGCATTCAGTACTTC
TRBJ2-2	TRBV5-4	-	-	CASSLVAGELFF	TGTGCCAGCAGCTTGGTCGCCGGGGAGCTGTTTTTT
TRBJ2-3	TRBV5-4	-	TRBD2	CASSRGLAGPTDTQYF	TGTGCCAGCAGCCGGGGACTAGCGGGACCCACAGATACGCAGTATTTT
TRBJ2-5	TRBV5-1	-	TRBD2	CASSLVSSGQETQYF	TGCGCCAGCAGCTTGGTGTCTAGCGGACAAGAGACCCAGTACTTC
TRBJ1-2	TRBV5-1	once	-	CASSTWTANYGYTF	TGCGCCAGCAGCACTTGGACAGCTAACTATGGCTACACCTTC
TRBJ1-5	TRBV6-5	-	TRBD1	CASSYGQGVNQPQHF	TGTGCCAGCAGCTATGGACAGGGCGTAAATCAGCCCCAGCATTTT
TRBJ2-7	TRBV27	-	TRBD1	CASSWDRNYEQYF	TGTGCCAGCAGTTGGGACAGAAACTACGAGCAGTACTTC
TRBJ2-3	TRBV7-3	-	TRBD2	CASSSNFGGRATDTQYF	TGTGCCAGCAGCTCTAATTTTGGTGGGAGGGCCACAGATACGCAGTATTTT
TRBJ1-2	TRBV4-2	-	-	CASSPIWTESNYGYTF	TGTGCCAGCAGCCCGATATGGACAGAGTCTAACTATGGCTACACCTTC
TRBJ2-7	TRBV28	-	-	CASSSLWSKPYEQYF	TGTGCCAGCAGTTCCTTATGGTCTAAGCCCTACGAGCAGTACTTC
TRBJ2-3	TRBV2	-	-	CASSLDSTDTQYF	TGTGCCAGCAGTCTAGATAGCACAGATACGCAGTATTTT
TRBJ1-5	TRBV18	-	TRBD1	CASSRDRGLVNQPQHF	TGTGCCAGCTCGCGGGACAGGGGGCTAGTTAATCAGCCCCAGCATTTT
TRBJ2-7	TRBV29-1	-	-	CSVGLGGASSYEQYF	TGCAGCGTTGGGTTAGGGGGGGCGAGCTCCTACGAGCAGTACTTC
TRBJ2-3	TRBV29-1	-	-	CSVELGGFSTDTQYF	TGCAGCGTTGAGCTGGGGGGTTTTAGCACAGATACGCAGTATTTT
TRBJ1-5	TRBV27	-	-	CASSPSSRMEPQHF	TGTGCCAGCAGTCCCTCTAGCCGTATGGAGCCCCAGCATTTT
TRBJ1-1	TRBV19	-	-	CASSRGGGALAFF	TGTGCCAGTAGTCGTGGGGGGGGCGCGTTGGCTTTCTTT
TRBJ2-1	TRBV4-3	-	-	CASSQELGLTLAEVNEQFF	TGCGCCAGCAGCCAAGAATTAGGTCTTACACTAGCAGAAGTAAATGAGCAGTTCTTC
TRBJ2-1	TRBV12-1	-	-	CASSFPDGELGEQFF	TGTGCCAGCAGCTTTCCGGACGGGGAATTAGGTGAGCAGTTCTTC
TRBJ1-5	TRBV28	-	-	CASRGDNRFRLNQPQHF	TGTGCCAGCAGGGGGGACAATCGATTTCGGCTGAATCAGCCCCAGCATTTT
TRBJ1-2	TRBV7-6	once	-	CASSLGGPGNGYTF	TGTGCCAGCAGCTTAGGCGGTCCTGGCAATGGCTACACCTTC
TRBJ1-1	TRBV6-5	-	-	CASRNSVTEAFF	TGTGCCAGCAGGAACTCTGTGACTGAAGCTTTCTTT
TRBJ1-2	TRBV4-2	-	-	CASSQEVQGQYGYTF	TGTGCCAGCAGCCAAGAGGTCCAGGGTCAATATGGCTACACCTTC
TRBJ1-2	TRBV30	-	TRBD1	CAWETGLNYGYTF	TGTGCCTGGGAGACAGGGCTTAACTATGGCTACACCTTC
TRBJ1-1	TRBV3-1/TRBV3-2	-	-	CASSHRNEAEAEAFF	TGTGCCAGCAGCCATCGAAACGAGGCCGAGGCTGAAGCTTTCTTT
TRBJ2-1	TRBV7-2	-	TRBD2	CASSETSGSYNEQFF	TGTGCCAGCAGCGAGACTAGCGGGAGCTACAATGAGCAGTTCTTC
TRBJ1-2	TRBV11-2	-	-	CASSRTGLDYGYTF	TGTGCCAGCAGCCGTACAGGGTTGGACTATGGCTACACCTTC
TRBJ1-4	TRBV11-2	-	TRBD1	CASSRGQGAPNEKLFF	TGTGCCAGCAGCCGGGGACAGGGGGCACCTAATGAAAAACTGTTTTTT
TRBJ2-2	TRBV19	-	TRBD1	CASRNGQGNTGELFF	TGTGCCAGTAGAAACGGACAGGGGAACACCGGGGAGCTGTTTTTT